This T cell receptor beta chain originates from a study of siplizumab effects on memory and regulatory T cells. V shed 0 bases, J shed 6 bases, and the junction held 6 bases outside the gene matches. The CDR3 runs 16 residues. In germline, CDR1 is SGHRS, CDR2 YFSETQ. Approximately 100,000 TCR templates per sample were sequenced. The table came from immunoSEQ multiplex PCR; TCRdb's copy has only in-frame clones and leaves some out. The sample records about 97,000 clones, about nine tenths being singletons. Sequenced: non-Treg CD4+ T cells sorted from blood. The genes are TRBV5-1 and TRBJ2-3, with 11 bases fitting TRBD2. The origin of this receptor is a human donor in good health. CDR3 DNA sequence: TGCGCCAGCAGCTTGGTACTAGCGGGAGAGTCTGATACGCAGTATTTT. Translating gives CASSLVLAGESDTQYF.